These 28 T cell receptor beta chains came from one sample sequenced in a study of T cells in localized non-small cell lung cancer. Using immunoSEQ multiplex PCR, the repertoire was profiled, and TCRdb retains in-frame clones only, with some absent. The table has around 140,000 clones, roughly 90% seen once. The source was peripheral blood, collected before any cancer treatment. These TCRs come from a female donor over 55 with stage I lung adenocarcinoma.

V is TRBV11-2 and J is TRBJ1-2; D unclear. V dropped 0 bases and J dropped 0 bases, with 8 bases sitting between them. The length of the CDR3 is 15 residues. CDR1 and CDR2 (germline): SGHAT, FQNNGV. CDR3: CASSLETPTNYGYTF. For the CDR3, the DNA is TGTGCCAGCAGCTTAGAGACACCCACTAACTATGGCTACACCTTC.

The chain combines TRBV2 with TRBJ2-7; 7 bases are a match to TRBD1. The CDR3 covers 14 residues. The germline CDR1 and CDR2 sequences are SNHLY and FYNNEI. Trimming removed 7 bases from V and 2 bases from J; junction bases left unmatched: 8. CDR3 nucleotides: TGTGCCAGCATCGCTGGGACAGCCGCCTACGAGCAGTACTTC. Its translation is CASIAGTAAYEQYF.

The genes are TRBV7-2 and TRBJ1-4; D perhaps matches TRBD1 (5 bases). Trimming took 1 base from V and 8 from J, leaving 14 bases between them. This CDR3 comprises 15 residues. Germline V CDR1 and CDR2: SGHTA, FQGNSA. The CDR3, as DNA: TGTGCCAGCAGCTTAGGATCTAGGGGTGGCGAAAAACTGTTTTTT. Translating it yields CASSLGSRGGEKLFF.

V usage is TRBV6-5 and J usage is TRBJ2-1; 11 bases are shared with TRBD2. V dropped 6 bases and J dropped 5; count of bases not matched to a gene: 6. Per the germline V gene, CDR1 is MNHEY and CDR2 is SVGAGI. This CDR3 spans 15 amino acids. DNA for the CDR3: TGTGCCAGCAGCATAGCGGGAGGGCAAAACAATGAGCAGTTCTTC. As protein: CASSIAGGQNNEQFF.

The genes are TRBV6-1 and TRBJ1-1, with D maybe TRBD1 (5 bases). The CDR3 is made up of 13 amino acids. The germline V and J ends were trimmed by 10 bases and 0 bases, with 12 bases remaining between them. Germline values: CDR1 MNHNS, CDR2 SASEGT. The DNA of the CDR3 is TGTGCCACCACAGACAGAGTGAACACTGAAGCTTTCTTT. Translation gives CATTDRVNTEAFF.

This clone was seen a handful of times. J is TRBJ2-7 and V is TRBV6-1; 8 bases align to TRBD1. The germline V gene has CDR1 MNHNS and CDR2 SASEGT. The CDR3 covers 15 residues. Losses at the gene ends were 6 bases for V and 5 bases for J; bases not matched to a gene: 12. Here the CDR3 DNA reads TGTGCCAGCAGGACCGGACAGGGAAGTACCCACGAGCAGTACTTC. Its protein product is CASRTGQGSTHEQYF.

The gene calls are TRBV28 and TRBJ2-7, with 11 bases matching TRBD2. The V gene end was trimmed by 5 bases and the J gene end by 3 bases; junction bases not matched to a gene: 6. The germline CDR1 and CDR2 sequences are MDHEN and SYDVKM. There are 15 residues in the CDR3. CDR3 sequence: CASSGSGTSGYEQYF. Here the CDR3 DNA reads TGTGCCAGCAGTGGGTCCGGGACTAGCGGCTACGAGCAGTACTTC.

The chain combines TRBV30 with TRBJ1-2, with D tentatively TRBD1 (5 bases). Per germline, CDR1 GTSNPN and CDR2 SVGIG (reference sequence). Trimming cost V 1 base and J 10 bases, with 10 bases left between them. There are 11 residues in the CDR3. CDR3 sequence (DNA): TGTGCCTGGAGTGGAAGGGGTGACTACACCTTC. Its protein is CAWSGRGDYTF.

This chain links TRBV2 with TRBJ2-2, with D possibly TRBD1 on 6 matching bases. This CDR3 region has 15 residues. Germline assignment: CDR1 SNHLY and CDR2 FYNNEI. Trimming cost V 6 bases and J 5 bases, with 16 bases left between them. The DNA for the CDR3 is TGTGCCAGCAGAACCGGGACAATCCCGACCGGGGAGCTGTTTTTT. Its translation: CASRTGTIPTGELFF.

V and J are TRBV11-3 and TRBJ2-3; no clear D gene. Trimming stripped 2 bases from V and 3 bases from J, with 3 bases between. Germline assignment: CDR1 SGHNT and CDR2 YENEEA. The CDR3 has 12 amino acids. The CDR3 protein is CASSLRTDTQYF. CDR3 in DNA: TGTGCCAGCAGCTTAAGGACAGATACGCAGTATTTT. The whole variable domain, filled in from reference TRBV11-3 and TRBJ2-3, reads EAGVVQSPRYKIIEKKQPVAFWCNPISGHNTLYWYLQNLGQGPELLIRYENEEAVDDSQLPKDRFSAERLKGVDSTLKIQPAELGDSAVYLCASSLRTDTQYFGPGTRLTVL.

V usage is TRBV15 and J usage is TRBJ2-5; TRBD1 aligns across 9 bases. Trimming cost V 6 bases and J 0 bases; bases outside gene matches: 5. From germline, CDR1 is LNHNV and CDR2 YYDKDF (reference sequence). The CDR3 is made up of 15 amino acids. DNA for the CDR3: TGTGCCACCAGACCCGGGACAGGGAACCAAGAGACCCAGTACTTC. Translating it yields CATRPGTGNQETQYF.

The V gene is TRBV2, the J gene TRBJ2-5; D remains ambiguous. CDR3 length equals 13 residues. V was cut by 6 bases and J by 2 bases, with 10 bases left in between. Germline V gene lookup returns CDR1 SNHLY and CDR2 FYNNEI. The CDR3 bases are TGTGCCAGCAGAAGGACGGAACAAGAGACCCAGTACTTC. It translates to CASRRTEQETQYF.

A word on this clone: Other DNA sequences in the sample encode the same CDR3. The chain links TRBV18 to TRBJ2-1; D not certain. CDR3 size: 14 residues. Trimming removed 5 bases from V and 0 bases from J, with 8 bases in between. CDR1 and CDR2 (germline): KGHSH, LQKENI. DNA of the CDR3: TGTGCCAGCTCAAGTCAAAGCTCCTACAATGAGCAGTTCTTC. As protein: CASSSQSSYNEQFF. The whole variable domain, filled in from reference TRBV18 and TRBJ2-1, reads NAGVMQNPRHLVRRRGQEARLRCSPMKGHSHVYWYRQLPEEGLKFMVYLQKENIIDESGMPKERFSAEFPKEGPSILRIQQVVRGDSAAYFCASSSQSSYNEQFFGPGTRLTVL.

This clone came up once. The chain combines TRBV2 with TRBJ1-4, with a possible D match to TRBD1 (5 bases). This CDR3 is built from 14 residues. V was shortened by 6 bases and J by 4 bases, with 12 bases between the two germline ends. Germline CDR1 is SNHLY and CDR2 is FYNNEI. CDR3 region: CASRRGDSNEKLFF. CDR3 nucleotides: TGTGCCAGCAGACGGGGGGATAGTAATGAAAAACTGTTTTTT.

The chain carries TRBV16 and TRBJ2-4, with 10 bases matching TRBD1. The germline V gene has CDR1 KGHSY and CDR2 FQNENV. Trimming removed 0 bases from V and 1 base from J; junction bases left unmatched: 3. The CDR3 is 17 residues long. CDR3 nucleotides: TGTGCCAGCAGCCAATCGTGGGGACAGGGGGCCAAAAACATTCAGTACTTC. It codes for CASSQSWGQGAKNIQYF.

This chain uses TRBV5-1 with TRBJ1-4, with 12 bases lining up with TRBD1. Germline CDR1 reads SGHRS; CDR2 reads YFSETQ. The CDR3 sequence is 16 residues long. The V and J ends lost 4 bases and 8 bases, in that order; junction bases with no gene match: 9. CDR3 nucleotide sequence: TGCGCCAGCAGCAAGGGACAGGGGGCCCAGAGGGAAAAACTGTTTTTT. This codes for CASSKGQGAQREKLFF.

The V call is TRBV19, the J call TRBJ2-2; D not resolved. CDR3 length equals 13 residues. V was shortened by 5 bases and J by 4 bases, with 8 bases between the two germline ends. Looked up from germline, CDR1 is LNHDA and CDR2 is SQIVND (reference sequence). The CDR3 loop reads CASSFIPTGELFF. In nucleotides, the CDR3 is TGTGCCAGTAGTTTCATCCCCACCGGGGAGCTGTTTTTT.

J is TRBJ2-2 and V is TRBV7-3; 7 nucleotides agree with TRBD2. J gave up 4 bases and V 5 bases, and 4 bases lay outside the gene matches. The CDR3 contains 14 residues. Germline V gene data show CDR1 as SGHTA and CDR2 as FQGTGA. The CDR3 nucleotides are TGTGCCAGCAGCCGGGACTACCTCACCGGGGAGCTGTTTTTT. It translates to CASSRDYLTGELFF. Based on the CDR3 plus reference TRBV7-3 and TRBJ2-2, the full variable domain is GAGVSQTPSNKVTEKGKYVELRCDPISGHTALYWYRQSLGQGPEFLIYFQGTGAADDSGLPNDRFFAVRPEGSVSTLKIQRTERGDSAVYLCASSRDYLTGELFFGEGSRLTVL.

The V call is TRBV5-1, the J call TRBJ1-5, with D perhaps matching TRBD1 (5 bases). CDR3 size: 14 residues. Germline CDR1 SGHRS, CDR2 YFSETQ. The V end was cut by 1 base, the J end by 5 bases, with 10 bases between. CDR3 in DNA: TGCGCCAGCAGCTTGACGGAAGGGGATCAGCCCCAGCATTTT. This gives the protein CASSLTEGDQPQHF.

This rearrangement joins TRBV6-1 to TRBJ2-1, with TRBD1 matching over 8 bases. There are 16 residues in the CDR3. The junction had 9 bases not matched to a gene; V was cut back by 4 bases and J by 4 bases. Germline V lookup: CDR1 MNHNS, CDR2 SASEGT. CDR3 bases: TGTGCCAGCAGTGGCCTGAGGACAGGGTTTTACAATGAGCAGTTCTTC. It codes for CASSGLRTGFYNEQFF.

This clone was found once. The rearrangement links TRBV29-1 to TRBJ2-3; D unresolved. This CDR3 is 11 amino acids long. Between the trimmed V and J ends, which lost 1 base and 8 bases, there was a span of 7 bases. Germline V gene lookup returns CDR1 SQVTM and CDR2 ANQGSEA. This chain's CDR3 is CSVEVSATQYF. Written as DNA, the CDR3 is TGCAGCGTTGAAGTCTCAGCTACGCAGTATTTT.

Only one count was recorded for this clone. The gene calls are TRBV19 and TRBJ2-1; D not certain. The CDR3 is 12 residues long. Trimming took off 6 bases at V and 6 bases at J, with 9 bases between the two ends. CDR1 is LNHDA and CDR2 is SQIVND in the germline V gene (reference sequence). The CDR3 bases are TGTGCCAGTAGCGATCGTACCAATGAGCAGTTCTTC. Its translation: CASSDRTNEQFF.

This clone was seen more than once but under ten times. The gene calls are TRBV28 and TRBJ1-3; no reliable D call. Germline V gene lookup returns CDR1 MDHEN and CDR2 SYDVKM. Trimming pared 2 bases from V and 6 bases from J, leaving 11 bases between. The CDR3 length is 14 residues. The CDR3 DNA reads TGTGCCAGCAGTTTACTTGGACTGGAAAACACCATATATTTT. It is translated as CASSLLGLENTIYF.

The V and J genes are TRBV18 and TRBJ2-5; possible D gene TRBD1, 6 bases. The CDR3 is 15 residues long. Germline loops: CDR1 KGHSH, CDR2 LQKENI. With 4 bases removed from V and 2 bases from J, the gap between germline ends came to 14 bases. The CDR3 DNA reads as TGTGCCAGCTCACACCGGACAGTAACGCAAGAGACCCAGTACTTC. Its protein is CASSHRTVTQETQYF.

The chain is built from TRBV5-1 and TRBJ2-7, with D maybe TRBD2 (6 bases). The CDR3 length is 14 residues. CDR1 is SGHRS, CDR2 YFSETQ, per germline. Trimming removed 4 bases from V and 3 bases from J, with 14 bases in between. The CDR3 reads CASSRAGTSYEQYF. CDR3 bases: TGCGCCAGCAGCCGGGCGGGGACGAGCTACGAGCAGTACTTC.

This chain uses TRBV6-5 with TRBJ2-5; the D gene is possibly TRBD1 (5 bases). Trimming cost V 2 bases and J 4 bases, with 11 bases left between them. Germline V gene data show CDR1 as MNHEY and CDR2 as SVGAGI. The CDR3 runs to 14 residues. The CDR3: CASSYAGYSETQYF. CDR3 sequence (DNA): TGTGCCAGCAGTTACGCAGGGTACTCAGAGACCCAGTACTTC.

The V and J genes are TRBV5-1 and TRBJ1-2, with D possibly TRBD1 on 5 matching bases. Germline-derived CDR1 and CDR2 are SGHRS and YFSETQ. The V gene lost 0 bases and the J gene lost 7 bases, with 13 bases spanning the gap. CDR3 length equals 14 residues. DNA of the CDR3: TGCGCCAGCAGCTTGGGAGGAGGCCAGGGTGGCTACACCTTC. This gives the protein CASSLGGGQGGYTF.

The chain uses TRBV28 and TRBJ2-1; maybe TRBD1 (6 bases). V was cut by 8 bases and J by 6 bases, with 11 bases left in between. Germline V gene lookup returns CDR1 MDHEN and CDR2 SYDVKM. The CDR3 runs 12 residues. The CDR3 here is CASGTGTNEQFF. For the CDR3, the DNA is TGTGCCAGCGGTACAGGGACCAATGAGCAGTTCTTC.